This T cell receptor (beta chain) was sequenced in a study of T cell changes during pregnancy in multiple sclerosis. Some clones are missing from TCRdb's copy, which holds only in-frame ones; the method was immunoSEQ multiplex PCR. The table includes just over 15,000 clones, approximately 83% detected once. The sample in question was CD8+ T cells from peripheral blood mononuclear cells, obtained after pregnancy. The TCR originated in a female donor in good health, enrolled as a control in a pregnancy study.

The CDR3, as DNA: TGTGCCAGTCGATTTACGGGACAGGGAGGTGCTAACTATGGCTACACCTTC. Protein: CASRFTGQGGANYGYTF. V usage is TRBV27 and J usage is TRBJ1-2; TRBD1 matches 9 bases. The CDR3 runs to 17 residues. Germline loops: CDR1 MNHEY, CDR2 SMNVEV (reference sequence). Trimming took 9 bases from V and 0 from J; bases not matched to a gene: 14.